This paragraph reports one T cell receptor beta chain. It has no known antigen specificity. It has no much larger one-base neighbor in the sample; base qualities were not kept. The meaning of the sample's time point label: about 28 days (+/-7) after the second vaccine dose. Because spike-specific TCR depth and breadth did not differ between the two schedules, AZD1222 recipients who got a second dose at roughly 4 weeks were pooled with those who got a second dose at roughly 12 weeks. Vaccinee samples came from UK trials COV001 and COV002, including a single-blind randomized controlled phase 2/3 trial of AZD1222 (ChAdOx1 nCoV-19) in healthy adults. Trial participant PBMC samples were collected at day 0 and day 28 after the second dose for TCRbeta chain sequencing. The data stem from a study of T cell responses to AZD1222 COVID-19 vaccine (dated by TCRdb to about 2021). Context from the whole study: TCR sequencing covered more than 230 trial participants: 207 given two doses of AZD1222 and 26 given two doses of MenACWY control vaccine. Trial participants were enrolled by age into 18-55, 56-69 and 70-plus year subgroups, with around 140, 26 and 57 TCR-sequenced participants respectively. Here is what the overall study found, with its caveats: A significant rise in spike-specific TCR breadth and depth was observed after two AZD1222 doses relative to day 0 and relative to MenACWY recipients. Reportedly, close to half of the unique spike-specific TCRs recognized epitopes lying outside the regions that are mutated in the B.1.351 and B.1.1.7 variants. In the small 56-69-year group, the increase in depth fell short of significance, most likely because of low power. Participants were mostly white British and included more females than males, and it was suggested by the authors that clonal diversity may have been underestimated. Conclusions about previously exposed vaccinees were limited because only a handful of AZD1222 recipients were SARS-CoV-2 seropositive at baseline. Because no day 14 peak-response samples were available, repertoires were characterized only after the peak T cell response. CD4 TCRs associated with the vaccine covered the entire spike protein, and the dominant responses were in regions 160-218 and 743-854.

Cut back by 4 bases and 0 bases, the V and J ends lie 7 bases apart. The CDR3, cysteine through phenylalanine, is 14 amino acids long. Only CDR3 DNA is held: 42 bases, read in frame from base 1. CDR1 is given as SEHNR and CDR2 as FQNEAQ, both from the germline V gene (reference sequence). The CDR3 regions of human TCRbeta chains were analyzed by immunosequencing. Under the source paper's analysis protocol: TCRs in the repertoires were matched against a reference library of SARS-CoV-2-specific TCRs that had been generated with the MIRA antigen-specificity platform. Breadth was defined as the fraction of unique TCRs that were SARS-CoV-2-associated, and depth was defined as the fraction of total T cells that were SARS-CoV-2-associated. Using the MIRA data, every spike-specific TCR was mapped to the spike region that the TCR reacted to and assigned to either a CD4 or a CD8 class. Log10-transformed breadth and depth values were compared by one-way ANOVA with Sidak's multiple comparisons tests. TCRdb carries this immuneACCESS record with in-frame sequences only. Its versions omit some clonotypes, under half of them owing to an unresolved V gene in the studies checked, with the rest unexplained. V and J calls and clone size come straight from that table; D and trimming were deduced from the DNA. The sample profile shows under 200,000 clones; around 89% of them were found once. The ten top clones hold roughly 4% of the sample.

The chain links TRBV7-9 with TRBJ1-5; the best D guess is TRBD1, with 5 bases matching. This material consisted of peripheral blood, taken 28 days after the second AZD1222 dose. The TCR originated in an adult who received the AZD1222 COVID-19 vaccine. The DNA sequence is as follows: TGTGCCAGCAGCTCAGGGTATAGCAATCAGCCCCAGCATTTT. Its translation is CASSSGYSNQPQHF.